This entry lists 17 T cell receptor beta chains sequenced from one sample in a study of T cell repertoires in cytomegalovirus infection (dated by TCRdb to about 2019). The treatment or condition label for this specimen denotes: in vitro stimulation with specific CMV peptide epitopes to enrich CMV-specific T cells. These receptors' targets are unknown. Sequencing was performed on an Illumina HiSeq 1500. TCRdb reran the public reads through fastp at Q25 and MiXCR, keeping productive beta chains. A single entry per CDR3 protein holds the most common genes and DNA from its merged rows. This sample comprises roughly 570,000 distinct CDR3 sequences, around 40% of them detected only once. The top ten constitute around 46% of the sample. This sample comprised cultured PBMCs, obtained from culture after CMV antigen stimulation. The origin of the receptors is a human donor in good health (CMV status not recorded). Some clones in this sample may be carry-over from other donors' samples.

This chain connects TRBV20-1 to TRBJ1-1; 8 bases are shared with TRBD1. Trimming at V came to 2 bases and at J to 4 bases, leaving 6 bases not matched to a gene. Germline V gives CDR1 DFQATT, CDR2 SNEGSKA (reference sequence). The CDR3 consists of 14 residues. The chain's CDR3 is CSARRRTGSTEAFF. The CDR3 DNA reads TGCAGTGCTAGAAGGCGGACAGGGAGCACTGAAGCTTTCTTT.

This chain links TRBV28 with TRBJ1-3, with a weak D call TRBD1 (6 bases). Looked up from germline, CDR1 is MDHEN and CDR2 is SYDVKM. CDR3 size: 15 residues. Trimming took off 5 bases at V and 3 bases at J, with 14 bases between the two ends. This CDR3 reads CASSPPGAHGNTIYF. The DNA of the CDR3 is TGTGCCAGCAGTCCACCAGGGGCTCATGGAAACACCATATATTTT.

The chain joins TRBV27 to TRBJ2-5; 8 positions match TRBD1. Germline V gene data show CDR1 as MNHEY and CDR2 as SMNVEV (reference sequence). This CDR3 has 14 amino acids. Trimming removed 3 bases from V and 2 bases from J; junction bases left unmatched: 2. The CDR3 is CASSFWDRQETQYF. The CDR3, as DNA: TGTGCCAGCAGTTTTTGGGACAGGCAAGAGACCCAGTACTTC.

The CDR3 sequence is CASSPDGRVPEQYF. The DNA for the CDR3 is TGTGCCAGCAGTCCGGACGGGAGGGTCCCCGAGCAGTACTTC. The V and J genes are TRBV12-3 or TRBV12-4 and TRBJ2-7; the match to TRBD2 covers 8 bases. This CDR3 comprises 14 residues. J was trimmed by 6 bases and V by 5 bases; bases with no gene match: 9.

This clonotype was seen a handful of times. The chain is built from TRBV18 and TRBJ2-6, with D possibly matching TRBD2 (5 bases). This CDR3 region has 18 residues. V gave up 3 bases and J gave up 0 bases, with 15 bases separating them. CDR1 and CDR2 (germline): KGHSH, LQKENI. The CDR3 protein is CASSPRGGGSSGANVLTF. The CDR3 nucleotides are TGTGCCAGCTCACCCCGCGGAGGCGGAAGCTCTGGGGCCAACGTCCTGACTTTC.

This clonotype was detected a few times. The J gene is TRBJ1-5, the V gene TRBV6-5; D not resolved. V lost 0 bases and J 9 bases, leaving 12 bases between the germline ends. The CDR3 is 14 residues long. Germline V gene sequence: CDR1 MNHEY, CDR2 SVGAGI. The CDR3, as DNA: TGTGCCAGCAGTTACTCCGTGGGGTTCGGGCCCCAGCATTTT. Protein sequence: CASSYSVGFGPQHF.

As DNA, the CDR3 is TGTGCCAGCAGCTTATGGTCAGGACAGCCCCAGCATTTT. As protein: CASSLWSGQPQHF. The chain combines TRBV7-9 with TRBJ1-5; D ambiguous. The V end lost 2 bases, the J end lost 7 bases, and 9 bases lay between the germline ends. CDR1 and CDR2 (germline): SEHNR, FQNEAQ (reference sequence). There are 13 residues in the CDR3.

CDR3 nucleotide sequence: TGTGCCAGCTCACCGGCGGCAGCTGGAAACACCATATATTTT. Translation gives CASSPAAAGNTIYF. The rearrangement joins TRBV18 to TRBJ1-3, with unresolved D. The CDR3 has 14 residues. V dropped 3 bases and J dropped 2 bases, with 8 bases sitting between them. In germline, CDR1 is KGHSH, CDR2 LQKENI.

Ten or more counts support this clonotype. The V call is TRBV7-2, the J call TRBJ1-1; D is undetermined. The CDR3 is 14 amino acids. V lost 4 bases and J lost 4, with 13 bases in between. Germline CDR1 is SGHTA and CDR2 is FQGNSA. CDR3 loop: CASSSDPSGTEAFF. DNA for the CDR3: TGTGCCAGCAGCTCGGACCCTTCGGGCACTGAAGCTTTCTTT.

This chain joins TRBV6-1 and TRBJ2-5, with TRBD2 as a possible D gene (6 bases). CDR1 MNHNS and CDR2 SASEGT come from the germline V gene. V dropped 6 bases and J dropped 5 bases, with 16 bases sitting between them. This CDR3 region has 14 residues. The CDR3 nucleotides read TGTGCCAGCAGGAGGCCTGGGGGGACGGAGACCCAGTACTTC. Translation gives CASRRPGGTETQYF.

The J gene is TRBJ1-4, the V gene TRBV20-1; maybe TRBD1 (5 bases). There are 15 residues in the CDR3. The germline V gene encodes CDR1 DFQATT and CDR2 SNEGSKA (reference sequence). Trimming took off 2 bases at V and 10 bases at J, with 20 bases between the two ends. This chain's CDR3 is CSARPTGTRTGKLFF. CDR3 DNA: TGCAGTGCTAGACCGACCGGGACCCGGACCGGAAAACTGTTTTTT.

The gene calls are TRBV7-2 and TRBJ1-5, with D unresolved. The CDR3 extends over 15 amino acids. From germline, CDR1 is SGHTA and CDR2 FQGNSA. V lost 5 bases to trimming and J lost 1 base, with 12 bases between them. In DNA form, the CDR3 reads TGTGCCAGCAGCCCATCGGGGTTCAGCAATCAGCCCCAGCATTTT. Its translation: CASSPSGFSNQPQHF.

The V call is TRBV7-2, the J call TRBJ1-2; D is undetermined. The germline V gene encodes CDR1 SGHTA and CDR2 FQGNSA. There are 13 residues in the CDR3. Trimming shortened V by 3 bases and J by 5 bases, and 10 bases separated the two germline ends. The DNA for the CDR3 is TGTGCCAGCAGCTTGGGATACCTGTATGGCTACACCTTC. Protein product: CASSLGYLYGYTF.

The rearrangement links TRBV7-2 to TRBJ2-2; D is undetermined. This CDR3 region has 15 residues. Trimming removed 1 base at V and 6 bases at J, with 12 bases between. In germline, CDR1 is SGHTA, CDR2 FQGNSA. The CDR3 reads CASSLVSGSPGELFF. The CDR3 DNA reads TGTGCCAGCAGCTTAGTCTCCGGGTCGCCCGGGGAGCTGTTTTTT. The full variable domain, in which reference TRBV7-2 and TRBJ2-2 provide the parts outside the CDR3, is GAGVSQSPSNKVTEKGKDVELRCDPISGHTALYWYRQSLGQGLEFLIYFQGNSAPDKSGLPSDRFSAERTGGSVSTLTIQRTQQEDSAVYLCASSLVSGSPGELFFGEGSRLTVL.

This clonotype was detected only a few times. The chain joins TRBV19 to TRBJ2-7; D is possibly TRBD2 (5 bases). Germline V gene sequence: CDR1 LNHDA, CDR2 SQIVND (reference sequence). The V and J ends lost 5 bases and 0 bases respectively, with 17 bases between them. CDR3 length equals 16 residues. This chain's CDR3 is CASSPGWQAGSYEQYF. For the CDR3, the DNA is TGTGCCAGTAGTCCGGGGTGGCAGGCTGGCTCCTACGAGCAGTACTTC.

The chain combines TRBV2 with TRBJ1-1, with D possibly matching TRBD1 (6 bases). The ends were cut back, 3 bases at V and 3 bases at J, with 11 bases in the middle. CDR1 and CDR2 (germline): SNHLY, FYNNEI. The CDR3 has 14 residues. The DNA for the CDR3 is TGTGCCAGCAGTGACGTGGGGGGCGACACTGAAGCTTTCTTT. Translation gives CASSDVGGDTEAFF.

The CDR3 is CAISEGLAYEQYF. The CDR3 nucleotides read TGTGCCATCAGTGAGGGACTAGCCTACGAGCAGTACTTC. V is TRBV10-3 and J is TRBJ2-7; 7 bases match TRBD2. Looked up from germline, CDR1 is ENHRY and CDR2 is SYGVKD. The CDR3 contains 13 residues. J gave up 2 bases and V 2 bases, and 0 bases lay outside the gene matches.